This passage covers 25 T cell receptor beta chains from one sample sequenced in a study of blood T cell repertoires in COVID-19. Profiled with immunoSEQ multiplex PCR; TCRdb holds only in-frame clones, not every one. This sample has roughly 24,000 clones; approximately 81% occur once, and the top ten carry roughly 30%. The sequencing sample was made of peripheral blood. The receptors here all came from a human donor in a cohort sampled during active COVID-19.

This chain links TRBV30 with TRBJ2-1, with 7 bases fitting TRBD1. The CDR3 spans 12 residues. V shed 5 bases, J shed 6 bases, and the junction held 4 bases outside the gene matches. CDR1 and CDR2 (germline): GTSNPN, SVGIG (reference sequence). CDR3: CAWDRDRNEQFF. The DNA of the CDR3 is TGTGCCTGGGACAGGGACCGCAATGAGCAGTTCTTC.

The chain carries TRBV7-3 and TRBJ2-2; unclear D gene. Trimming pared 2 bases from V and 5 bases from J, leaving 9 bases between. Germline V gene lookup returns CDR1 SGHTA and CDR2 FQGTGA. The CDR3 sequence is 14 residues long. CDR3 protein: CASSLPGRTGELFF. CDR3 nucleotide sequence: TGTGCCAGCAGCTTACCGGGTCGGACCGGGGAGCTGTTTTTT.

The V gene is TRBV19, the J gene TRBJ1-1; TRBD1 aligns across 7 bases. The CDR3 has 15 amino acids. The V segment lost 7 bases and the J segment 2 bases; nucleotides outside the gene matches: 10. The germline CDR1 and CDR2 sequences are LNHDA and SQIVND (reference sequence). CDR3 in amino acids: CASIFPGQKNTEAFF. Here the CDR3 DNA reads TGTGCCAGTATCTTTCCGGGACAGAAAAACACTGAAGCTTTCTTT.

The genes are TRBV4-2 and TRBJ2-1; TRBD2 matches at 7 bases. V trimming: 4 bases; J trimming: 9 bases; junction bases outside the gene matches: 9. The V gene's germline CDR1 is LGHNA and CDR2 YNFKEQ. The CDR3 sequence is 14 residues long. CDR3 DNA sequence: TGTGCCAGCAGCCTTCAAGATGGGGAGGGTGAGCAGTTCTTC. It specifies CASSLQDGEGEQFF.

V gene TRBV11-3 combines with J gene TRBJ1-1; D might be TRBD1 (5 bases). Trimming removed 2 bases at V and 5 bases at J, with 12 bases between. CDR1 and CDR2 from the germline V gene are SGHNT and YENEEA. This CDR3 spans 14 amino acids. The CDR3 reads CASSLQGSETEAFF. The DNA for the CDR3 is TGTGCCAGCAGCTTACAGGGTAGTGAGACTGAAGCTTTCTTT.

The J gene is TRBJ2-1, the V gene TRBV7-2; 9 bases are shared with TRBD2. The CDR3 runs 17 residues. Germline V lookup: CDR1 SGHTA, CDR2 FQGNSA. V lost 1 base, J lost 7 bases, and 11 bases stayed unmatched. CDR3 protein: CASSLVLAGISPNEQFF. The CDR3, as DNA: TGTGCCAGCAGCTTAGTGCTAGCGGGGATTTCCCCAAATGAGCAGTTCTTC.

This chain links TRBV24-1 with TRBJ2-2; unclear D gene. The CDR3 is 12 amino acids. V lost 9 bases and J 1 base, leaving 5 bases between the germline ends. Looked up from germline, CDR1 is KGHDR and CDR2 is SFDVKD. The CDR3 sequence is CATAENTGELFF. The CDR3 region has the DNA TGTGCCACCGCGGAGAACACCGGGGAGCTGTTTTTT.

V gene TRBV7-2 combines with J gene TRBJ2-7; a weak D match, TRBD1 (5 bases). Germline V gives CDR1 SGHTA, CDR2 FQGNSA. V lost 1 base to trimming and J lost 4 bases, with 11 bases between them. This CDR3 is 14 amino acids long. In nucleotides, the CDR3 is TGTGCCAGCAGCTTAGTCAGGGCCCCTTACGAGCAGTACTTC. Translation: CASSLVRAPYEQYF.

The chain links TRBV5-4 to TRBJ2-2; D possibly corresponds to TRBD2 (6 bases). CDR1 and CDR2 from the germline V gene are SGHNT and YYREEE (reference sequence). The germline V and J ends were trimmed by 3 bases and 6 bases, with 12 bases remaining between them. This CDR3 comprises 14 residues. The CDR3 nucleotides read TGTGCCAGCAGCTGGGGGACTCAGCCCGGGGAGCTGTTTTTT. Protein sequence: CASSWGTQPGELFF.

The chain combines TRBV6-2 or TRBV6-3 with TRBJ2-1, with 7 positions matching TRBD1. CDR1 MNHEY and CDR2 SVGEGT come from the germline V gene. The CDR3 runs 13 residues. V shed 3 bases, J shed 5 bases, and the junction held 1 base outside the gene matches. This chain's CDR3 is CASSYRGHNEQFF. The CDR3 DNA follows: TGTGCCAGCAGTTATAGGGGGCACAATGAGCAGTTCTTC.

J is TRBJ1-1 and V is TRBV18, with 8 bases lining up with TRBD1. CDR3 size: 16 residues. V shed 3 bases and J 4 bases; nucleotides not matched to a gene: 10. Germline V lookup: CDR1 KGHSH, CDR2 LQKENI. Here the CDR3 DNA reads TGTGCCAGCTCACCCACCGTAGGACAGGGACCCACTGAAGCTTTCTTT. Amino acids: CASSPTVGQGPTEAFF.

This clone was detected only a few times. The rearrangement uses TRBV2 and TRBJ1-3; a weak D match, TRBD1 (5 bases). Trimming removed 2 bases at V and 2 bases at J, with 10 bases between. Germline CDR1 and CDR2: SNHLY and FYNNEI. CDR3 length: 15 residues. DNA for the CDR3: TGTGCCAGCAGTGAAAGGCGGGGCGCTGGAAACACCATATATTTT. Amino acids: CASSERRGAGNTIYF. The variable domain in full, completed from reference TRBV2 and TRBJ1-3, reads EPEVTQTPSHQVTQMGQEVILRCVPISNHLYFYWYRQILGQKVEFLVSFYNNEISEKSEIFDDQFSVERPDGSNFTLKIRSTKLEDSAMYFCASSERRGAGNTIYFGEGSWLTVV.

The rearrangement joins TRBV5-6 to TRBJ2-7; D perhaps matches TRBD1 (6 bases). From germline, CDR1 is SGHDT and CDR2 YYEEEE. CDR3 length: 16 residues. The V end lost 5 bases, the J end lost 7 bases, and 25 bases lay between the germline ends. The CDR3 DNA is TGTGCCAGCAGGTCTAATTTACGGACAGACCCTTGGGAGCAGTACTTC. This translates into CASRSNLRTDPWEQYF.

The gene calls are TRBV19 and TRBJ2-2; 11 positions match TRBD2. Germline CDR1 LNHDA, CDR2 SQIVND (reference sequence). V lost 3 bases and J lost 2; bases outside the gene matches: 20. The CDR3 is 22 amino acids. The CDR3 sequence: CASSIQRGTGWTSGYNTGELFF. The CDR3 DNA reads TGTGCCAGTAGTATTCAGAGGGGGACAGGGTGGACTAGCGGGTATAACACCGGGGAGCTGTTTTTT.

The sample holds one count of this clone. The chain employs TRBV2 and TRBJ1-5; TRBD1 is a possible D gene (5 bases). The CDR3 is made up of 15 amino acids. Germline assignment: CDR1 SNHLY and CDR2 FYNNEI. The V end was cut by 1 base, the J end by 4 bases, with 11 bases between. The DNA of the CDR3 is TGTGCCAGCAGTGAAGACAGGCTATGGAATCAGCCCCAGCATTTT. Its protein product is CASSEDRLWNQPQHF.

The chain links TRBV18 to TRBJ1-5, with no clear D. The germline CDR1 and CDR2 sequences are KGHSH and LQKENI. The CDR3 has 16 residues. Deletions cut 2 bases from V and 0 bases from J, with 11 bases between. CDR3 region: CASSPLRQISNQPQHF. The CDR3 DNA follows: TGTGCCAGCTCACCATTACGCCAGATTAGCAATCAGCCCCAGCATTTT.

The genes are TRBV4-3 and TRBJ2-1; no clear D. V lost 0 bases and J 0 bases, leaving 12 bases between the germline ends. Germline CDR1 is LGHNA and CDR2 is YSLEER. The CDR3 consists of 17 residues. The DNA of the CDR3 is TGCGCCAGCAGCCAAGACCCGGCGGAGAGCTCCTACAATGAGCAGTTCTTC. Amino acid sequence: CASSQDPAESSYNEQFF.

Points on this clone: The DNA is left out, because the CDR3 cannot be placed on it with certainty; the CDR3 is given as TCRdb lists it. The V and J genes are TRBV2 and TRBJ2-2; the DNA was not used to check the table's D call, TRBD1. Germline CDR1 is SNHLY and CDR2 is FYNNEI. The CDR3 is made up of 14 amino acids, end residues included. The CDR3 is CASRPTGPPGSCFF.

This clone is medium-sized (0.01 to 0.1%) within its sample. The V and J genes are TRBV27 and TRBJ2-7; D possibly corresponds to TRBD2 (5 bases). Per germline, CDR1 MNHEY and CDR2 SMNVEV (reference sequence). V shed 4 bases and J shed 7 bases, with 11 bases lying between them. The length of the CDR3 is 12 residues. The CDR3 nucleotides are TGTGCCAGCAGTTCCGTCCCGGGGGAGCAGTACTTC. It codes for CASSSVPGEQYF.

This rearrangement joins TRBV7-9 to TRBJ2-3; weak D call: TRBD2 (6 bases). This CDR3 region has 16 residues. Trimming took off 5 bases at V and 4 bases at J, with 19 bases between the two ends. The germline V gene has CDR1 SEHNR and CDR2 FQNEAQ (reference sequence). The CDR3 protein is CASSEGLLRDSDTQYF. CDR3 sequence (DNA): TGTGCCAGCAGCGAGGGACTCCTCCGAGACTCAGATACGCAGTATTTT.

The chain combines TRBV15 with TRBJ1-5; perhaps TRBD1 as D (6 bases). Deletions cut 0 bases from V and 10 bases from J, with 10 bases between. Germline V gene lookup returns CDR1 LNHNV and CDR2 YYDKDF (reference sequence). The CDR3 spans 13 residues. This CDR3 reads CATSRDRGGPQHF. The DNA of the CDR3 is TGTGCCACCAGCAGAGACAGGGGTGGACCCCAGCATTTT.

The chain has TRBV19 and TRBJ2-1; 7 bases are a match to TRBD1. The V segment lost 5 bases and the J segment 11 bases; nucleotides outside the gene matches: 15. Germline V CDR1 and CDR2: LNHDA, SQIVND (reference sequence). The CDR3 has 15 residues. CDR3 in amino acids: CASSASGQLSPKQFF. Written as DNA, the CDR3 is TGTGCCAGTAGTGCTTCGGGACAGCTTAGTCCGAAGCAGTTCTTC.

The genes are TRBV18 and TRBJ2-1; 13 bases agree with TRBD2. This CDR3 contains 17 residues. Looked up from germline, CDR1 is KGHSH and CDR2 is LQKENI. V lost 3 bases to trimming and J lost 5 bases; unmatched junction nucleotides: 7. The CDR3 loop reads CASSPRLAGGNHNEQFF. Written as DNA, the CDR3 is TGTGCCAGCTCACCTAGACTAGCGGGGGGTAACCACAATGAGCAGTTCTTC.

V and J are TRBV5-1 and TRBJ2-4; D possibly corresponds to TRBD2 (5 bases). This CDR3 is built from 16 residues. V gave up 0 bases and J gave up 3 bases, with 13 bases separating them. The V gene's germline CDR1 is SGHRS and CDR2 YFSETQ. The CDR3 sequence is CASSLALRGSKNIQYF. Here the CDR3 DNA reads TGCGCCAGCAGCTTGGCCTTGCGAGGGAGCAAAAACATTCAGTACTTC. Supplemented by reference TRBV5-1 and TRBJ2-4, the full variable domain reads KAGVTQTPRYLIKTRGQQVTLSCSPISGHRSVSWYQQTPGQGLQFLFEYFSETQRNKGNFPGRFSGRQFSNSRSEMNVSTLELGDSALYLCASSLALRGSKNIQYFGAGTRLSVL.

Only a few counts were recorded for this clone. The V and J genes are TRBV2 and TRBJ1-1; D call uncertain. Per the germline V gene, CDR1 is SNHLY and CDR2 is FYNNEI. V shed 4 bases and J shed 0 bases, with 6 bases lying between them. This CDR3 region has 13 residues. Written as DNA, the CDR3 is TGTGCCAGCAGTGTGACAATGAACACTGAAGCTTTCTTT. Translation gives CASSVTMNTEAFF.